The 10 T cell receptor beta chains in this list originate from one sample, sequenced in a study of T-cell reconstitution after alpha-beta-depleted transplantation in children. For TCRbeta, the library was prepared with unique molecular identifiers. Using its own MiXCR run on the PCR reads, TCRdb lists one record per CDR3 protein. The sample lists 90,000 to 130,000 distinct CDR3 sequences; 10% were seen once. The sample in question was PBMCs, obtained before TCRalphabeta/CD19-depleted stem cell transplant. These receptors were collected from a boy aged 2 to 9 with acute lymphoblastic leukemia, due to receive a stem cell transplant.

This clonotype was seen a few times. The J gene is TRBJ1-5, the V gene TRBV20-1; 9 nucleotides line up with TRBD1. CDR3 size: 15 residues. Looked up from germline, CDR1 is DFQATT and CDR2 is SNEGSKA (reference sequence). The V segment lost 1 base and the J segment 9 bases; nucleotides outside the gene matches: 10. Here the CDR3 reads CSARGGGQGNRPQHF. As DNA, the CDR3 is TGCAGTGCTAGAGGGGGGGGACAGGGCAATAGGCCCCAGCATTTT.

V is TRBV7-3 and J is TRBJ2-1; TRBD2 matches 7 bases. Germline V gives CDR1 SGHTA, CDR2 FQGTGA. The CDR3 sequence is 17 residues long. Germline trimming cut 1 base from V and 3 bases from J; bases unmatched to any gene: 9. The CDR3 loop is CASSLRPSGPSYNEQFF. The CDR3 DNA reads TGTGCCAGCAGCTTAAGGCCTAGCGGTCCTAGCTACAATGAGCAGTTCTTC.

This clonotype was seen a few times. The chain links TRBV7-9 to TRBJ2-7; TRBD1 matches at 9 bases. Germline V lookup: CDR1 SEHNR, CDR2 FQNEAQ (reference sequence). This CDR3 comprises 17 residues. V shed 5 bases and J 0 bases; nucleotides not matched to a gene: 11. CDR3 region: CASSPNRDRVTSYEQYF. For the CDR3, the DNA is TGTGCCAGCAGCCCCAACCGGGACAGGGTGACCTCCTACGAGCAGTACTTC.

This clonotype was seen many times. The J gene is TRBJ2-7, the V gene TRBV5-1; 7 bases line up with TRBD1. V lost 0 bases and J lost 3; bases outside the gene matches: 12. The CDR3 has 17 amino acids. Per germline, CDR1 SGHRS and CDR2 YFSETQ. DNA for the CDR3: TGCGCCAGCAGCTTGGCCTCCAGGACAGGCCTCCGCTACGAGCAGTACTTC. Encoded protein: CASSLASRTGLRYEQYF.

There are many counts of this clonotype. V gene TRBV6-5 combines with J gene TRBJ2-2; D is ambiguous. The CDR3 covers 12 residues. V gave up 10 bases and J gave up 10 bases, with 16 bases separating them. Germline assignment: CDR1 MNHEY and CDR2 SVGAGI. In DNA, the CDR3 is TGTGCCATCTCCAATAATCGAAAGGAGCTGTTTTTT. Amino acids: CAISNNRKELFF.

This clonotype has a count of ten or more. Written as DNA, the CDR3 is TGCGCCAGCAGTACTATACTAAAAGCGACCTACAATGAGCAGTTCTTC. The encoded protein is CASSTILKATYNEQFF. The rearrangement joins TRBV10-2 to TRBJ2-1; D gene ambiguous. This CDR3 contains 16 residues. In germline, CDR1 is WSHSY, CDR2 SAAADI. V lost 5 bases and J lost 2, with 16 bases in between.

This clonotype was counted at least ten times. The CDR3 region has the DNA TGTGCCAGCAGCCGGTACCAGAACACTGAAGCTTTCTTT. Amino acids: CASSRYQNTEAFF. This sequence joins TRBV12-3 or TRBV12-4 and TRBJ1-1; D ambiguous. V was pared by 6 bases and J by 1 base, with 9 bases between. The CDR3 is 13 residues long.

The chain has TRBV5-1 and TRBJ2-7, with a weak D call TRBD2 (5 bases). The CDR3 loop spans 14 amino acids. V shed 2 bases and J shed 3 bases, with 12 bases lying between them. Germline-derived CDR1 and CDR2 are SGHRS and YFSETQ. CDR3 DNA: TGCGCCAGCAGCTTTAATTTTCGGGGCTACGAGCAGTACTTC. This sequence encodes CASSFNFRGYEQYF.

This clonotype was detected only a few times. CDR3 sequence reads: CASSLGHHTDTQYF. CDR3 sequence (DNA): TGCGCCAGCAGCTTGGGACACCACACAGATACGCAGTATTTT. The V and J genes are TRBV5-1 and TRBJ2-3, with D uncertain. Germline CDR1 is SGHRS and CDR2 is YFSETQ. The V end lost 0 bases, the J end lost 2 bases, and 7 bases lay between the germline ends. This CDR3 has 14 amino acids.

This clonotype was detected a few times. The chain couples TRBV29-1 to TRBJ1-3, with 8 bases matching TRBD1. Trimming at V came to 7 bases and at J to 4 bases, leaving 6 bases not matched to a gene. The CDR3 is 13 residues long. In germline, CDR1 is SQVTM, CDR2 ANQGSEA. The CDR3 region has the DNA TGCAGCGGGAGCAGGGGGCCCGGAAACACCATATATTTT. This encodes CSGSRGPGNTIYF.